These 32 T cell receptor beta chains were sequenced from one sample in a study of cytomegalovirus exposure and HLA in healthy donors. Amplification used 60 Vbeta primers and 13 Jbeta primers. Sequencing used immunoSEQ multiplex PCR; TCRdb keeps in-frame clones, though not all of them. The profile covers about 94,000 clones, with about 62% appearing a single time and 3.9% taken by the ten largest. Sequencing was performed on PBMCs. These receptors all stem from a young man in good health and CMV-seronegative.

V usage is TRBV27 and J usage is TRBJ2-3, with a possible D match to TRBD2 (5 bases). The CDR3 sequence is 13 residues long. The germline CDR1 and CDR2 sequences are MNHEY and SMNVEV (reference sequence). Trimming removed 6 bases at V and 1 base at J, with 8 bases between. CDR3 residues: CASSGRGTDTQYF. The CDR3 bases are TGTGCCAGCAGCGGGCGGGGCACAGATACGCAGTATTTT.

The rearrangement uses TRBV27 and TRBJ2-7, with 7 bases lining up with TRBD2. There are 15 residues in the CDR3. The J segment lost 2 bases and the V segment lost 6 bases, leaving 10 bases of the junction unmatched. CDR1 MNHEY and CDR2 SMNVEV come from the germline V gene (reference sequence). The DNA for the CDR3 is TGTGCCAGCAGCCTAAGTATGAGCGGGGCCTACGAGCAGTACTTC. Amino acids: CASSLSMSGAYEQYF.

This clone was detected a few times. The chain uses TRBV11-3 and TRBJ2-1; no firm D call. CDR3 size: 13 residues. Germline CDR1 and CDR2: SGHNT and YENEEA. V shed 5 bases and J shed 9 bases, with 14 bases lying between them. CDR3 amino acids: CASSETRWAEQFF. The DNA of the CDR3 is TGTGCCAGCAGCGAAACTCGTTGGGCTGAGCAGTTCTTC. The full variable domain, rest sourced from reference TRBV11-3 and TRBJ2-1, is EAGVVQSPRYKIIEKKQPVAFWCNPISGHNTLYWYLQNLGQGPELLIRYENEEAVDDSQLPKDRFSAERLKGVDSTLKIQPAELGDSAVYLCASSETRWAEQFFGPGTRLTVL.

The chain recombines TRBV2 with TRBJ1-5; TRBD1 aligns across 10 bases. With 7 bases clipped from V and 2 bases from J, the junction kept 2 bases outside the gene matches. CDR3 length: 14 amino acids. The germline gives CDR1 SNHLY, CDR2 FYNNEI. The CDR3 is CASIGTGGNQPQHF. The CDR3 DNA follows: TGTGCCAGCATAGGGACAGGGGGCAATCAGCCCCAGCATTTT. Drawing the rest from reference TRBV2 and TRBJ1-5, the complete variable domain is EPEVTQTPSHQVTQMGQEVILRCVPISNHLYFYWYRQILGQKVEFLVSFYNNEISEKSEIFDDQFSVERPDGSNFTLKIRSTKLEDSAMYFCASIGTGGNQPQHFGDGTRLSIL.

This clone has a handful of counts. The chain is built from TRBV6-6 and TRBJ2-1; TRBD2 aligns across 13 bases. J was trimmed by 6 bases and V by 7 bases; bases with no gene match: 6. This CDR3 is built from 15 residues. The germline gives CDR1 MNHNY, CDR2 SVGAGI (reference sequence). The CDR3 DNA is TGTGCCAGCATTAACGGGACTAGCGGGATCAATGAGCAGTTCTTC. Translation: CASINGTSGINEQFF.

This sequence joins TRBV6-5 and TRBJ2-7; 7 positions agree with TRBD1. CDR1 is MNHEY and CDR2 is SVGAGI in the germline V gene. Unmatched junction bases numbered 6, after V lost 2 bases and J lost 2 bases. The CDR3 extends over 15 amino acids. The CDR3 nucleotides read TGTGCCAGCAGTTACCGGAGACAGGGAGCCTACGAGCAGTACTTC. Protein: CASSYRRQGAYEQYF.

The rearrangement links TRBV4-3 to TRBJ2-1; unclear D gene. This CDR3 has 16 residues. The germline V gene encodes CDR1 LGHNA and CDR2 YSLEER. The V end was cut by 1 base, the J end by 0 bases, with 10 bases between. The CDR3 nucleotides are TGCGCCAGCAGCCAAGGTGCCCTAGGCTCCTACAATGAGCAGTTCTTC. Its protein product is CASSQGALGSYNEQFF.

This clone was counted a few times. This sequence joins TRBV5-1 and TRBJ2-3; TRBD1 might be the D (5 bases). Trimming took 5 bases from V and 1 from J, leaving 11 bases between them. Germline V gives CDR1 SGHRS, CDR2 YFSETQ. This CDR3 is 14 amino acids long. CDR3 region: CASSYEGGTDTQYF. The CDR3, as DNA: TGCGCCAGCAGTTATGAAGGGGGCACAGATACGCAGTATTTT.

CDR3 bases: TGCGCCAGCAGCTTGGCGGCTAGCGGGAGCTCCTACGAGCAGTACTTC. Translation gives CASSLAASGSSYEQYF. This chain links TRBV5-1 with TRBJ2-7, with 10 bases that match TRBD2. This CDR3 contains 16 residues. Losses at the gene ends were 0 bases for V and 0 bases for J; bases not matched to a gene: 3. Germline V gives CDR1 SGHRS, CDR2 YFSETQ.

The V and J genes are TRBV18 and TRBJ2-1; D is unclear. The CDR3 consists of 13 residues. From germline, CDR1 is KGHSH and CDR2 LQKENI. V was pared by 9 bases and J by 6 bases, with 15 bases between. This CDR3 reads CASSGGSGNEQFF. CDR3 coding DNA: TGTGCCAGTTCTGGTGGCTCGGGCAATGAGCAGTTCTTC.

This clone was detected a few times. The J gene is TRBJ2-7, the V gene TRBV9; 7 positions match TRBD1. After removal of 0 bases from V and 7 bases from J, the junction contained 7 bases not matched to a gene. CDR1 and CDR2 (germline): SGDLS, YYNGEE. The CDR3 consists of 14 residues. CDR3 amino acids: CASSVAYRGGEQYF. CDR3 coding DNA: TGTGCCAGCAGCGTAGCTTACAGGGGTGGGGAGCAGTACTTC.

This clone was counted between two and nine times. V is TRBV11-2 and J is TRBJ2-3, with 9 bases fitting TRBD2. CDR3 size: 16 residues. Germline lookup yields CDR1 SGHAT and CDR2 FQNNGV. With V trimmed by 5 bases and J by 3 bases, 9 bases remained unmatched. This CDR3 reads CASSRTSSGKTDTQYF. The CDR3 nucleotides read TGTGCCAGCAGCCGAACATCTAGCGGGAAGACAGATACGCAGTATTTT. Full variable domain (missing parts from reference TRBV11-2 and TRBJ2-3): EAGVAQSPRYKIIEKRQSVAFWCNPISGHATLYWYQQILGQGPKLLIQFQNNGVVDDSQLPKDRFSAERLKGVDSTLKIQPAKLEDSAVYLCASSRTSSGKTDTQYFGPGTRLTVL.

This clone was seen a handful of times. The gene calls are TRBV18 and TRBJ2-5, with 10 bases lining up with TRBD1. The J segment lost 4 bases and the V segment lost 3 bases, leaving 5 bases of the junction unmatched. CDR3 length equals 15 residues. Germline V CDR1 and CDR2: KGHSH, LQKENI. The chain's CDR3 is CASSPGDRGAETQYF. Written as DNA, the CDR3 is TGTGCCAGCTCACCGGGGGACAGGGGAGCAGAGACCCAGTACTTC. Variable domain in full (rest from reference TRBV18 and TRBJ2-5): NAGVMQNPRHLVRRRGQEARLRCSPMKGHSHVYWYRQLPEEGLKFMVYLQKENIIDESGMPKERFSAEFPKEGPSILRIQQVVRGDSAAYFCASSPGDRGAETQYFGPGTRLLVL.

The rearrangement joins TRBV2 to TRBJ2-5; D remains unclear. The CDR3 contains 12 residues. In germline, CDR1 is SNHLY, CDR2 FYNNEI. V was cut by 11 bases and J by 3 bases, with 13 bases left in between. CDR3: CAGSRREETQYF. CDR3 coding DNA: TGTGCCGGAAGCCGACGGGAAGAGACCCAGTACTTC.

V usage is TRBV15 and J usage is TRBJ1-2, with 8 bases lining up with TRBD1. Germline V gene lookup returns CDR1 LNHNV and CDR2 YYDKDF (reference sequence). V dropped 5 bases and J dropped 6; count of bases not matched to a gene: 11. The CDR3 is 15 residues long. Written as DNA, the CDR3 is TGTGCCACCAGCGTAGTGTCAGGGGGCGGCCATGGCTACACCTTC. This encodes CATSVVSGGGHGYTF.

The chain is built from TRBV6-5 and TRBJ1-1, with D tentatively TRBD1 (6 bases). CDR3 length equals 14 residues. V was trimmed by 4 bases and J by 1 base, leaving 10 bases between them. Germline CDR1 is MNHEY and CDR2 is SVGAGI. CDR3 in DNA: TGTGCCAGCAGTTTTACAGGGAGGAACACTGAAGCTTTCTTT. The encoded protein is CASSFTGRNTEAFF.

The chain combines TRBV29-1 with TRBJ2-3, with TRBD2 matching 9 bases. Germline CDR1 and CDR2: SQVTM and ANQGSEA. V trimming: 4 bases; J trimming: 1 base; junction bases outside the gene matches: 6. The CDR3 is 15 residues long. Here the CDR3 DNA reads TGCAGCGTTGTGGGCGGGAGGGGCCGCACAGATACGCAGTATTTT. This gives the protein CSVVGGRGRTDTQYF.

The chain combines TRBV9 with TRBJ2-5, with 9 bases identical to TRBD2. The V and J ends lost 3 bases and 5 bases, in that order; junction bases with no gene match: 8. Germline CDR1 SGDLS, CDR2 YYNGEE. This CDR3 has 15 amino acids. The CDR3: CASSALAGSGETQYF. The CDR3 nucleotides are TGTGCCAGCAGCGCCCTAGCGGGGAGCGGGGAGACCCAGTACTTC.

The CDR3 DNA sequence: TGTGCCAGCAGCCAGACTATACTGCAAGAGACCCAGTACTTC. Protein sequence: CASSQTILQETQYF. The rearrangement links TRBV14 to TRBJ2-5; D is possibly TRBD2 (5 bases). The CDR3 sequence is 14 residues long. V gave up 3 bases and J gave up 2 bases, with 10 bases separating them. Per germline, CDR1 SGHDN and CDR2 FVKESK.

This clone occurred once. The V and J genes are TRBV6-6 and TRBJ2-2; 12 nucleotides line up with TRBD1. The germline V gene encodes CDR1 MNHNY and CDR2 SVGAGI (reference sequence). The CDR3 has 15 residues. Trimming removed 6 bases from V and 5 bases from J; junction bases left unmatched: 4. DNA for the CDR3: TGTGCCAGCAGCAGGGGACAGGGGGCGACCGGGGAGCTGTTTTTT. Protein sequence: CASSRGQGATGELFF.

This clone was found a few times. The chain combines TRBV7-3 with TRBJ2-1; 10 bases line up with TRBD2. This CDR3 has 16 residues. The junction had 8 bases not matched to a gene; V was cut back by 1 base and J by 8 bases. The germline V gene has CDR1 SGHTA and CDR2 FQGTGA. The CDR3 region has the DNA TGTGCCAGCAGCTTAAGGCTAGCGGGGGCCAGAGATGAGCAGTTCTTC. It specifies CASSLRLAGARDEQFF.

The rearrangement uses TRBV7-9 and TRBJ1-1; 10 nucleotides agree with TRBD1. V gave up 8 bases and J gave up 4 bases; unmatched junction bases: 16. Germline CDR1 is SEHNR and CDR2 is FQNEAQ (reference sequence). This CDR3 contains 17 residues. The CDR3 is CASRWGGTGEFGTEAFF. CDR3 nucleotide sequence: TGTGCCAGCCGGTGGGGGGGGACAGGGGAATTTGGCACTGAAGCTTTCTTT.

The chain links TRBV25-1 to TRBJ1-5; D unresolved. The V end lost 2 bases, the J end lost 7 bases, and 15 bases lay between the germline ends. The CDR3 contains 15 residues. The germline V gene encodes CDR1 MGHDK and CDR2 SYGVNS. The CDR3 region is CASSEGREGLQPQHF. The CDR3 bases are TGTGCCAGCAGTGAAGGTAGGGAGGGTCTCCAGCCCCAGCATTTT.

The chain has TRBV19 and TRBJ2-5; D might be TRBD1 (5 bases). The J call may be faulty, since TRBJ2-7 better matches the DNA end. The CDR3 sequence is 14 residues long. In germline, CDR1 is LNHDA, CDR2 SQIVND (reference sequence). The CDR3 sequence is CASSRQSPGYEQYF. CDR3 DNA: TGTGCCAGTAGCCGACAGTCCCCTGGGTACGAGCAGTACTTC.

This sequence joins TRBV28 and TRBJ2-1, with D maybe TRBD2 (5 bases). CDR1 and CDR2 from the germline V gene are MDHEN and SYDVKM. This CDR3 has 13 residues. Trimming took 9 bases from V and 1 from J, leaving 10 bases between them. CDR3 amino acids: CASATTSYNEQFF. For the CDR3, the DNA is TGTGCCAGTGCGACTACTTCCTACAATGAGCAGTTCTTC.

The rearrangement joins TRBV6-5 to TRBJ1-2, with D perhaps matching TRBD1 (6 bases). V was pared by 5 bases and J by 2 bases, with 12 bases between. This CDR3 comprises 14 residues. CDR1 and CDR2 from the germline V gene are MNHEY and SVGAGI. CDR3 nucleotides: TGTGCCAGCAGTGCGGGGGCGCGAAACTATGGCTACACCTTC. As protein: CASSAGARNYGYTF.

V and J are TRBV19 and TRBJ2-2; 10 bases align to TRBD2. Germline loops: CDR1 LNHDA, CDR2 SQIVND (reference sequence). This CDR3 is built from 17 residues. J gave up 5 bases and V 3 bases, and 9 bases lay outside the gene matches. This chain's CDR3 is CASSIPASGSGTGELFF. In DNA form, the CDR3 reads TGTGCCAGTAGTATCCCGGCTAGCGGGAGTGGTACCGGGGAGCTGTTTTTT.

Comments on this clone: One end of the junction is discordant with germline, which a read error may explain. This rearrangement joins TRBV7-9 to TRBJ1-2; D is unresolved. CDR1 and CDR2 from the germline V gene are SEHNR and FQNEAQ (reference sequence). This CDR3 spans 15 amino acids. The CDR3 protein is CSSSLDLLPPNGYTF. CDR3 in DNA: TGTTCCAGCAGCTTAGATTTACTCCCCCCTAATGGCTACACCTTC.

The table lists this clone with a few counts. This chain connects TRBV6-5 to TRBJ1-2; D is unresolved. Germline CDR1 reads MNHEY; CDR2 reads SVGAGI. Trimming shortened V by 6 bases and J by 1 base, and 9 bases separated the two germline ends. This CDR3 comprises 13 residues. Here the CDR3 DNA reads TGTGCCAGCAGCCGCCAGAATAACTATGGCTACACCTTC. It codes for CASSRQNNYGYTF.

CDR3 residues: CASTLGQLNTEAFF. CDR3 coding DNA: TGTGCCAGCACCCTGGGACAGCTTAACACTGAAGCTTTCTTT. The chain combines TRBV28 with TRBJ1-1; TRBD1 agrees at 7 bases. The CDR3 is 14 residues long. V shed 7 bases and J 2 bases; nucleotides not matched to a gene: 7. The germline V gene encodes CDR1 MDHEN and CDR2 SYDVKM.

This rearrangement joins TRBV7-3 to TRBJ2-5, with D maybe TRBD2 (5 bases). V lost 1 base, J lost 5 bases, and 14 bases lay in between. Germline CDR1 and CDR2: SGHTA and FQGTGA. The CDR3 has 15 amino acids. The chain's CDR3 is CASSLIPGSGETQYF. CDR3 in DNA: TGTGCCAGCAGCTTAATTCCGGGAAGTGGGGAGACCCAGTACTTC. Complete variable domain (other parts from reference TRBV7-3 and TRBJ2-5): GAGVSQTPSNKVTEKGKYVELRCDPISGHTALYWYRQSLGQGPEFLIYFQGTGAADDSGLPNDRFFAVRPEGSVSTLKIQRTERGDSAVYLCASSLIPGSGETQYFGPGTRLLVL.

As concerns this clone: Other DNA sequences in this specimen translate into the identical CDR3. The chain combines TRBV6-1 with TRBJ2-7; no clear D gene. Germline lookup yields CDR1 MNHNS and CDR2 SASEGT. V was trimmed by 2 bases and J by 4 bases, leaving 6 bases between them. The CDR3 totals 12 residues. The CDR3 DNA sequence: TGTGCCAGCAGTGAATCCAGATACGAGCAGTACTTC. It yields the protein CASSESRYEQYF.